This T cell receptor beta chain came from a study of memory CD4+ T cells and cytomegalovirus serostatus. Concerning this clone: Its antigen remains unknown.

Study outcomes and limitations: Suggested: most of the CMV-linked TCR signature lies in CD4+ memory cells.

Method: immunoSEQ multiplex PCR; TCRdb's copy keeps in-frame clones and lacks some. The repertoire holds about 64,000 clones, over 60% seen once, with nearly 0.9% in the top ten. Single viable CD3+CD4+CD8-CD45RO+ cells were sorted as the memory CD4+ T cells. Serostatus was set by detecting CMV pp150, pp28, p38, p52 IgG. There are 14 residues in the CDR3. After removal of 4 bases from V and 3 bases from J, the junction contained 6 bases not matched to a gene. CDR1 SGHRS and CDR2 YFSETQ come from the germline V gene. Sequencing was carried out using memory CD4+ T cells from blood. This clonotype originated in an adult in good health and CMV-seronegative. The V and J genes are TRBV5-1 and TRBJ2-5, with 7 bases fitting TRBD1. In DNA, the CDR3 is TGCGCCAGCAGCCTCACAGGGGTAGAAGAGACCCAGTACTTC. It codes for CASSLTGVEETQYF.